The 15 T cell receptor beta chains in this list originate from one sample, sequenced in a study of early T cells in non-severe SARS-CoV-2 infection. MiXCR was run by TCRdb on the 5' RACE reads, yielding one entry per CDR3 protein. The sample carries about 52,000 distinct CDR3 sequences, 5.5% to 7.5% recorded once. Sequenced input: whole blood. The source of these receptors is an adult who was a healthcare worker with PCR-confirmed SARS-CoV-2 infection or an uninfected control (not recorded which).

The chain uses TRBV18 and TRBJ1-1; D is uncertain. This CDR3 is 12 amino acids long. Between the trimmed V and J ends, which lost 3 bases and 8 bases, there was a span of 10 bases. Germline CDR1 and CDR2: KGHSH and LQKENI. The CDR3 bases are TGTGCCAGCTCACCCGGGCGGTTCGAAGCTTTCTTT. As protein: CASSPGRFEAFF.

This clonotype was counted at least ten times. V is TRBV7-8 and J is TRBJ1-1; D is uncertain. Trimming stripped 1 base from V and 2 bases from J, with 8 bases between. Germline CDR1 SGHVS, CDR2 FQNEAQ. The CDR3 runs to 14 residues. The chain's CDR3 is CASSLVRGNTEAFF. CDR3 DNA sequence: TGTGCCAGCAGCTTAGTCCGGGGAAACACTGAAGCTTTCTTT.

The gene calls are TRBV6-2 or TRBV6-3 and TRBJ2-6, with D possibly called TRBD1 or TRBD2 (5 bases each). Trimming shortened V by 4 bases and J by 0 bases, and 13 bases separated the two germline ends. Germline-derived CDR1 and CDR2 are MNHEY and SVGEGT. This CDR3 contains 17 residues. CDR3 sequence reads: CASSSQGRHSGANVLTF. The DNA for the CDR3 is TGTGCCAGCAGTTCGCAGGGACGGCACTCTGGGGCCAACGTCCTGACTTTC.

This clonotype has only a few counts. The CDR3 sequence: CASSPPVTGELFF. The CDR3 DNA follows: TGTGCCAGCTCACCTCCGGTCACCGGGGAGCTGTTTTTT. The chain combines TRBV18 with TRBJ2-2; D is undetermined. CDR1 is KGHSH, CDR2 LQKENI, per germline. The V end lost 3 bases, the J end lost 4 bases, and 6 bases lay between the germline ends. The CDR3 has 13 residues.

CDR3 sequence: CASGKEGPRILAKNIQYF. The CDR3 DNA reads as TGTGCCAGCGGCAAAGAGGGCCCGCGGATACTAGCCAAAAACATTCAGTACTTC. The chain combines TRBV21-1 with TRBJ2-4; the D call in the table, TRBD2, was not verified against the DNA. TRBV21-1 is noted as a pseudogene. The CDR3 sequence is 18 residues long.

In its sample, this clonotype was seen many times. The chain uses TRBV2 and TRBJ2-7; 13 positions match TRBD2. This CDR3 region has 15 residues. CDR1 is SNHLY and CDR2 is FYNNEI in the germline V gene. V gave up 6 bases and J gave up 1 base; unmatched junction bases: 3. The CDR3, as DNA: TGTGCCAGCAGACTGGGACTAGCGGGATCCTACGAGCAGTACTTC. Translation gives CASRLGLAGSYEQYF.

The chain links TRBV7-8 to TRBJ2-2; the match to TRBD2 covers 13 bases. This CDR3 region has 15 residues. The junction had 3 bases not matched to a gene; V was cut back by 6 bases and J by 5 bases. Looked up from germline, CDR1 is SGHVS and CDR2 is FQNEAQ. CDR3 sequence: CASRTTSGGTGELFF. The CDR3 DNA reads TGTGCCAGCAGGACGACTAGCGGGGGGACCGGGGAGCTGTTTTTT.

This clonotype has at least ten counts. The CDR3 here is CASSYGRTGGAFRAEAFF. The CDR3 bases are TGTGCCAGCAGTTACGGAAGGACAGGGGGCGCTTTTCGTGCTGAAGCTTTCTTT. The chain combines TRBV6-5 with TRBJ1-1; 11 bases are shared with TRBD1. Losses at the gene ends were 2 bases for V and 6 bases for J; bases not matched to a gene: 14. This CDR3 has 18 residues. Per the germline V gene, CDR1 is MNHEY and CDR2 is SVGAGI.

This clonotype has at least ten counts. V and J are TRBV20-1 and TRBJ2-7; D gene ambiguous. Per germline, CDR1 DFQATT and CDR2 SNEGSKA (reference sequence). There are 14 residues in the CDR3. The germline V and J ends were trimmed by 3 bases and 3 bases, with 15 bases remaining between them. CDR3 coding DNA: TGCAGTGCTAGGAACCCTGGCGCCGGCTACGAGCAGTACTTC. Amino acid sequence: CSARNPGAGYEQYF.

The sample holds a few counts of this clonotype. V usage is TRBV24-1 and J usage is TRBJ1-1, with TRBD1 identical over 10 bases. The CDR3 sequence is 14 residues long. Per germline, CDR1 KGHDR and CDR2 SFDVKD. After removal of 5 bases from V and 7 bases from J, the junction contained 6 bases not matched to a gene. This CDR3 reads CATSAWTGGSEAFF. The CDR3 DNA is TGTGCCACCAGTGCCTGGACAGGGGGGAGTGAAGCTTTCTTT.

This clonotype has a handful of counts. The chain recombines TRBV5-1 with TRBJ1-1; D perhaps matches TRBD1 (6 bases). Germline CDR1 and CDR2: SGHRS and YFSETQ. The CDR3 loop spans 15 amino acids. V lost 4 bases and J lost 4, with 17 bases in between. The CDR3 DNA reads as TGCGCCAGCAGCGGAACAGGGATCGGGGGCACTGAAGCTTTCTTT. Amino acid sequence: CASSGTGIGGTEAFF. The whole variable domain, filled in from reference TRBV5-1 and TRBJ1-1, reads KAGVTQTPRYLIKTRGQQVTLSCSPISGHRSVSWYQQTPGQGLQFLFEYFSETQRNKGNFPGRFSGRQFSNSRSEMNVSTLELGDSALYLCASSGTGIGGTEAFFGQGTRLTVV.

This clonotype was recorded at least ten times. The V call is TRBV7-2, the J call TRBJ1-5; a possible D gene is TRBD1 (6 bases). V dropped 5 bases and J dropped 7 bases, with 12 bases sitting between them. The CDR3 is 13 residues long. Germline loops: CDR1 SGHTA, CDR2 FQGNSA. The CDR3 DNA reads as TGTGCCAGCAGCCCTGGGGGCGGACAGCCCCAGCATTTT. Protein sequence: CASSPGGGQPQHF. The variable domain in full, with the rest retrieved from reference TRBV7-2 and TRBJ1-5, is GAGVSQSPSNKVTEKGKDVELRCDPISGHTALYWYRQSLGQGLEFLIYFQGNSAPDKSGLPSDRFSAERTGGSVSTLTIQRTQQEDSAVYLCASSPGGGQPQHFGDGTRLSIL.

V is TRBV19 and J is TRBJ2-7; D remains unclear. CDR3 length: 11 residues. V was pared by 10 bases and J by 4 bases, with 11 bases between. Germline CDR1 LNHDA, CDR2 SQIVND (reference sequence). CDR3 in amino acids: CATSMGYEQYF. The CDR3 bases are TGTGCCACCTCAATGGGATACGAGCAGTACTTC.

The chain joins TRBV2 to TRBJ1-6; 9 nucleotides agree with TRBD1. J lost 9 bases, V lost 3 bases, and 6 bases had no gene match. CDR3 length equals 15 residues. The V gene's germline CDR1 is SNHLY and CDR2 FYNNEI. CDR3 DNA sequence: TGTGCCAGCAGTGACTACAGGGGGCTTGGTTCACCCCTCCACTTT. Encoded protein: CASSDYRGLGSPLHF.

This clonotype was picked up a small number of times. The CDR3 loop is CASRLEQLSGNTIYF. CDR3 nucleotides: TGTGCCAGCAGATTGGAACAGCTCTCTGGAAACACCATATATTTT. The chain is built from TRBV6-2 or TRBV6-3 and TRBJ1-3; the D is unclear. V was clipped by 6 bases and J by 0 bases, with 12 bases between them. CDR1 is MNHEY, CDR2 SVGEGT, per germline. The CDR3 runs 15 residues.